The entry below gives a single T cell receptor (beta chain) sequence along with its context. Its antigen is not identified. Data came from immunoSEQ multiplex PCR; TCRdb stores just in-frame clones and leaves some out. The data show approximately 1.9 million clones, just under 95% seen once. Selected positively for CCR7 and CD45RO-negative, naive CD8 cells excluded terminally differentiated effector memory CD45RA+ cells. Donors were healthy HIV-negative adults without recent acute infections or vaccinations. This entry is derived from a study of shared clonotypes between healthy human individuals. Overall study context: Each donor had three CD4 naive, three CD4 memory, two CD8 naive and one CD8 memory plate.

Points from the study as a whole: Some naive CD4 clonotypes, approximately 4.5%, turned up in common across a handful of donors. Sampling was confined to blood; repertoires within tissues likely differ.

The material sequenced was naive CD8+ T cells from PBMCs. This sequence originates from a young man in good health. Some clones in this sample may be carry-over from other donors' samples.

This CDR3 is CASSLWPTGELFF. CDR3 DNA: TGTGCCAGCAGCCTCTGGCCGACCGGGGAGCTGTTTTTT. The chain couples TRBV27 to TRBJ2-2; D is unresolved. The ends were cut back, 6 bases at V and 5 bases at J, with 10 bases in the middle. Germline CDR1 MNHEY, CDR2 SMNVEV (reference sequence). The CDR3 runs 13 residues.